The rows below give T cell receptor beta chains drawn from one sample of a study of CD8+ T cells in alopecia areata. Some clones are missing from TCRdb's copy, which holds only in-frame ones; the method was immunoSEQ multiplex PCR. The sample lists tens of thousands of clones; around 60% were seen once. The material sequenced was NKG2D-high CD8+ T cells sorted from blood. The receptors stem from a human donor with alopecia areata. Each CDR3 is given with its conserved first and last residue. The order of the fields is J gene, V gene, D gene, clone size, CDR3 DNA, CDR3 protein. A D gene is named only where the DNA matches it firmly. The size entry is marked missing in some rows and otherwise reads once, few, many or a size class.

TRBJ2-1,TRBV27,TRBD1,.,TGTGCCAGCAGTGACATACAGGGGGCCTACAATGAGCAGTTCTTC,CASSDIQGAYNEQFF
TRBJ2-7,TRBV30,.,.,TGTGCCTGGAGTGCGTCCTACGAGCAGTACTTC,CAWSASYEQYF
TRBJ2-1,TRBV4-1,TRBD2,.,TGCGCCAGCAGCCTCGGGACTAGCGGGAGTTATAATGAGCAGTTCTTC,CASSLGTSGSYNEQFF
TRBJ2-5,TRBV27,TRBD1,.,TGTGCCAGCAGTCCCCACAGGGGGCCCTCCCAAGAGACCCAGTACTTC,CASSPHRGPSQETQYF
TRBJ2-3,TRBV5-6,.,.,TGTGCCAGCAGCTTTGAGGCGAACTACTTGAGCGATACGCAGTATTTT,CASSFEANYLSDTQYF
TRBJ2-1,TRBV10-3,.,.,TGTGCCAGCAGTTACCCGTACAATGAGCAGTTCTTC,CASSYPYNEQFF
TRBJ2-3,TRBV4-1,TRBD2,.,TGCGCCAGCAGTGGACTAGGGCGTATCACAGATACGCAGTATTTT,CASSGLGRITDTQYF
TRBJ1-1,TRBV23-1,.,.,TGCGCCAGCAGTCAATTACAGCGCCAGGCTGAAGCTTTCTTT,CASSQLQRQAEAFF
TRBJ1-6,TRBV2,TRBD1,once,TGTGCCATCACGAGGGACAGGGGAGGGGCCGATTCACCCCTCCACTTT,CAITRDRGGADSPLHF
TRBJ2-7,TRBV27,.,few,TGTGCCAGCAGTACAGGAGTAGGATACGAGCAGTACTTC,CASSTGVGYEQYF
TRBJ2-7,TRBV27,.,once,TGTGCCAGCAGTTTTGGGCAGCTCTACGAGCAGTACTTC,CASSFGQLYEQYF
TRBJ2-1,TRBV9,.,few,TGTGCCAGCAGCGGGGGAAATCCCAATGAGCAGTTCTTC,CASSGGNPNEQFF
TRBJ1-1,TRBV7-9,.,.,TGTGCCAGCAGCCCCCCGTTTGGTGTCACTGAAGCTTTCTTT,CASSPPFGVTEAFF
TRBJ2-7,TRBV19,.,.,TGTGCCAGTAGTATATCGGACGAGCAGTACTTC,CASSISDEQYF
TRBJ1-2,TRBV7-8,.,.,TGTGCCAGCGCCCCAAACACCTTC,CASAPNTF
TRBJ2-6,TRBV9,.,.,TGTGCCAGCAGCAACCCGGTCGACTCTGGGGCCAACGTCCTGACTTTC,CASSNPVDSGANVLTF
TRBJ1-5,TRBV4-3,.,.,TGCGCCAGCAGCCTGGGTTTTGGCAATCAGCCCCAGCATTTT,CASSLGFGNQPQHF
TRBJ2-1,TRBV11-2,.,.,TGTGCCAGCAGCTTTTTCCTAGGAGGAGAGAATGAGCAGTTCTTC,CASSFFLGGENEQFF
TRBJ1-1,TRBV28,.,.,TGTGCCAGCAGTTTACGCTTTTCAGGGGCCCGGGGGACTGAAGCTTTCTTT,CASSLRFSGARGTEAFF
TRBJ2-1,TRBV7-9,TRBD1,.,TGTGCCAGCAGCGCACGGACAGGGGTGGGTCATGAGCAGTTCTTC,CASSARTGVGHEQFF
TRBJ2-1,TRBV15,TRBD2,few,TGTGCCACCAGCAGAGAGCCGGGTAGCGGGATCTACAATGAGCAGTTCTTC,CATSREPGSGIYNEQFF
TRBJ1-6,TRBV5-1,.,.,TGCGCCAGCAGCTTGAGCAGAGATTATAATTCACCCCTCCACTTT,CASSLSRDYNSPLHF
TRBJ1-1,TRBV2,.,.,TGTGCCAGTTTACCAGGGCCCAGCACTGAAGCTTTCTTT,CASLPGPSTEAFF
TRBJ2-1,TRBV2,TRBD1,.,TGTGCCAGCAGTGAGGGACAGATCTCCTACAATGAGCAGTTCTTC,CASSEGQISYNEQFF
TRBJ2-3,TRBV29-1,.,.,TGCAGTATACGCTTGGAGGGCCCAGATACGCAGTATTTT,CSIRLEGPDTQYF
TRBJ1-5,TRBV2,.,.,TGTGCCAGCCGGTGGAGGGTCTCCCTGGGGGCCCAGCATTTT,CASRWRVSLGAQHF
TRBJ2-5,TRBV7-9,.,.,TGTGCCAGCAGCTTTACGCAGTTCCCACAAGAGACCCAGTACTTC,CASSFTQFPQETQYF
TRBJ1-2,TRBV10-3,.,.,TGTGCCATCAGTGAGTCGGGAGGTAGAGGGCATGGCTACACCTTC,CAISESGGRGHGYTF
TRBJ2-7,TRBV30,TRBD2,.,TGTGCCTGGAGAAGACTAGCGGGAGCATGGGAGCAGTACTTC,CAWRRLAGAWEQYF
TRBJ2-1,TRBV27,.,.,.,CASSSSDRFLLYNEQFF
TRBJ2-1,TRBV25-1,TRBD2,few,TGTGCCAGCAGTGAATATGGGGGGAGGGCCATCAGTGAGCAGTTCTTC,CASSEYGGRAISEQFF
TRBJ2-7,TRBV6-1,.,.,TGTGCCAGCAGTGAGGCCGGGATGATGCTCGTCTACGAGCAGTACTTC,CASSEAGMMLVYEQYF
TRBJ2-1,TRBV7-9,TRBD2,.,TGTGCCAGCAGCCCCCCAGCGGGAGGGCCCGGTAATGAGCAGTTCTTC,CASSPPAGGPGNEQFF
TRBJ2-7,TRBV5-6,.,.,TGTGCCAGCAGCAGGGGCTCGCGGAACGAGCAGTACTTC,CASSRGSRNEQYF
TRBJ2-2,TRBV6-4,.,few,TGTGCCAGCAGTGCGGGGGACACCGGGGAGCTGTTTTTT,CASSAGDTGELFF
TRBJ2-1,TRBV7-3,.,.,TGTGCCAGCAGCTTATCCGGGACCTCGTTGAATGAGCAGTTCTTC,CASSLSGTSLNEQFF
TRBJ2-4,TRBV2,.,few,TGTGCCAGAAAAAGAGACCCGGGCAACATTCAGTACTTC,CARKRDPGNIQYF
TRBJ1-1,TRBV10-2,.,.,TGCGCCAGCAGACAGGGACGAAACACTGAAGCTTTCTTT,CASRQGRNTEAFF
TRBJ2-2,TRBV29-1,.,.,TGCAGCGTTGAGGACCCCGGGGAGCTGTTTTTT,CSVEDPGELFF
TRBJ2-7,TRBV27,.,.,TGTGCCAGCAGTTCGGGTCACGAGCAGTACTTC,CASSSGHEQYF
TRBJ2-6,TRBV19,.,few,TGTGCCAGTAGTCCGGGGTACTCTGGGGCCAACGTCCTGACTTTC,CASSPGYSGANVLTF
TRBJ1-5,TRBV7-2,.,.,TGTGCCAGCAGCTTAGCGCGGAGTCAGCCCCAGCATTTT,CASSLARSQPQHF
TRBJ2-7,TRBV13,TRBD1,few,TGTGCCAGCAGCTTGACCGGACAGGGGGCTTACGAGCAGTACTTC,CASSLTGQGAYEQYF
TRBJ2-2,TRBV4-1,.,.,TGCGCCAGCAGCCAAGCGGGGGTCGGGGAGCTGTTTTTT,CASSQAGVGELFF
TRBJ2-1,TRBV4-1,.,.,TGCGCCAGCAGCCCGCACAGGAGTCGGGCCTACAATGAGCAGTTCTTC,CASSPHRSRAYNEQFF